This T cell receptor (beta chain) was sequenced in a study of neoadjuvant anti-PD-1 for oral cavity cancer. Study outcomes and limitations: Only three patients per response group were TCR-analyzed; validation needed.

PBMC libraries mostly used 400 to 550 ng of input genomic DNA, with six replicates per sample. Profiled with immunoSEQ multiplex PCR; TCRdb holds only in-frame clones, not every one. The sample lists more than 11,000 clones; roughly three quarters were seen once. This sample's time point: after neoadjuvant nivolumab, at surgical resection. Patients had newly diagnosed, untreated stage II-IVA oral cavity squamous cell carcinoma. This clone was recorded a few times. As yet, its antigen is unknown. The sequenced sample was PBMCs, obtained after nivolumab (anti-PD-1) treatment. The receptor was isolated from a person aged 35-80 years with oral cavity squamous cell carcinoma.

CDR3 in amino acids: CASSAGTGVYSPLHF. CDR3 bases: TGTGCCAGCAGTGCCGGGACAGGGGTCTACTCACCCCTCCACTTT. V usage is TRBV27 and J usage is TRBJ1-6; 10 bases match TRBD1. Per germline, CDR1 MNHEY and CDR2 SMNVEV (reference sequence). V lost 5 bases, J lost 10 bases, and 8 bases stayed unmatched. The length of the CDR3 is 15 residues.